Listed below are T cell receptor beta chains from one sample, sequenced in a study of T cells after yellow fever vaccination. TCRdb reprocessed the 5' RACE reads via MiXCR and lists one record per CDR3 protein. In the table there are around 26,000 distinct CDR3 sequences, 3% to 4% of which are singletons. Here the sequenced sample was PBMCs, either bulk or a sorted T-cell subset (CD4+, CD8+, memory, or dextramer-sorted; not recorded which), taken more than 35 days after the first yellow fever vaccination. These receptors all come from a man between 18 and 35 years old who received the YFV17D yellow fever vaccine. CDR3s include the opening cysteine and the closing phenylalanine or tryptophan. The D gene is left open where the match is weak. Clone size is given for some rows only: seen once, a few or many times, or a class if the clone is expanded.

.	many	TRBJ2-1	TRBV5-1	CASSLVGGEYNEQFF	TGCGCCAGCAGCTTGGTAGGCGGGGAGTACAATGAGCAGTTCTTC
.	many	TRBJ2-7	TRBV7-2	CASSQSAGAYEQYF	TGTGCCAGCAGCCAAAGCGCAGGGGCCTACGAGCAGTACTTC
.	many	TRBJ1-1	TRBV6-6	CASSQQGNTEAFF	TGTGCCAGCAGTCAACAGGGTAACACTGAAGCTTTCTTT
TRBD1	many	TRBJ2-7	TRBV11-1	CASSGTGVGSYEQYF	TGTGCCAGCAGCGGGACAGGGGTAGGTTCCTACGAGCAGTACTTC
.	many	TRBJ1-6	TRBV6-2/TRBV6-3	CASSYSGRRTSSYNSPLHF	TGTGCCAGCAGTTACTCTGGGAGGCGGACTAGCTCCTATAATTCACCCCTCCACTTT
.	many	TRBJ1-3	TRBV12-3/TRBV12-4	CASSLSGTGNTIYF	TGTGCCAGCAGTTTATCAGGGACTGGAAACACCATATATTTT
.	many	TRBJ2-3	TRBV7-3	CASSPGRGATDTQYF	TGTGCCAGCAGCCCCGGCCGGGGGGCCACAGATACGCAGTATTTT
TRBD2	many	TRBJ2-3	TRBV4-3	CASSLNLAGEDTQYF	TGCGCCAGCAGCCTAAACTTAGCGGGGGAAGATACGCAGTATTTT
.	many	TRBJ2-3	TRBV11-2	CASSLVRGSTDTQYF	TGTGCCAGCAGCTTAGTTCGAGGTAGCACAGATACGCAGTATTTT
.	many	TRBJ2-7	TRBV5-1	CASSSVTSSYEQYF	TGCGCCAGCAGCTCCGTTACGTCATCCTACGAGCAGTACTTC
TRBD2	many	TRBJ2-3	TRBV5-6	CASTKTSDFTDTQYF	TGTGCCAGCACCAAGACTAGCGACTTCACAGATACGCAGTATTTT
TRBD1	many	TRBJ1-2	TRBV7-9	CASSLGTGTGGNGYTF	TGTGCCAGCAGCTTAGGGACCGGGACAGGGGGCAATGGCTACACCTTC
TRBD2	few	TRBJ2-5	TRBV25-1	CASSDRRGEGETQYF	TGTGCCAGCAGTGACCGCCGCGGGGAGGGAGAGACCCAGTACTTC
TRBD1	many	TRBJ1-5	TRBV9	CASSLTGGNQPQHF	TGTGCCAGCAGCCTTACAGGGGGCAATCAGCCCCAGCATTTT
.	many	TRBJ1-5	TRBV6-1	CASSEALPGGGQPQHF	TGTGCCAGCAGTGAAGCGCTTCCGGGGGGCGGGCAGCCCCAGCATTTT
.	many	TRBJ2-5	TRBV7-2	CASSLVSGEETQYF	TGTGCCAGCAGCTTAGTCTCAGGAGAGGAGACCCAGTACTTC
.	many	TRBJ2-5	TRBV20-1	CSARDPGASETQYF	TGCAGTGCTAGAGATCCGGGGGCCTCGGAGACCCAGTACTTC
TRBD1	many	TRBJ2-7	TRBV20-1	CSAGKGQGSYEQYF	TGCAGTGCTGGTAAAGGACAGGGGTCCTACGAGCAGTACTTC
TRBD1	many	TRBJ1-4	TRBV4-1	CASSHSGTGSGKLFF	TGCGCCAGCAGCCATTCCGGGACAGGGTCCGGAAAACTGTTTTTT
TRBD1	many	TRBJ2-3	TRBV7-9	CASSPGQGAWDTQYF	TGTGCCAGCAGCCCCGGACAGGGGGCATGGGATACGCAGTATTTT
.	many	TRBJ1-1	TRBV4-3	CASSQAQGRAFF	TGCGCCAGCAGCCAGGCACAGGGTCGGGCTTTCTTT
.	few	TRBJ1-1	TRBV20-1	CSAWQGTIEAFF	TGCAGTGCTTGGCAGGGTACCATTGAAGCTTTCTTT
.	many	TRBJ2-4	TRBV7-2	CASSQSGGASNIQYF	TGTGCCAGCAGCCAGAGCGGCGGGGCCTCAAACATTCAGTACTTC
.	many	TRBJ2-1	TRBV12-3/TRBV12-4	CASSLIPPNEQFF	TGTGCCAGCAGTTTAATCCCCCCGAATGAGCAGTTCTTC
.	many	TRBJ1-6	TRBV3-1	CASSQAIVSPLHF	TGTGCCAGCAGCCAAGCCATCGTCTCACCCCTCCACTTT
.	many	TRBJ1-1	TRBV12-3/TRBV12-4	CASSFRVRNTEAFF	TGTGCCAGCAGTTTCCGGGTGAGGAACACTGAAGCTTTCTTT
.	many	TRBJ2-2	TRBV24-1	CATSEIGQQGNTGELFF	TGTGCCACCAGTGAGATCGGCCAACAGGGGAACACCGGGGAGCTGTTTTTT
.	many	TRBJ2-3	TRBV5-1	CASYNNLRTDTQYF	TGCGCCAGCTATAATAATCTCCGCACAGATACGCAGTATTTT
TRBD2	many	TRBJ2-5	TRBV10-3	CAITVSGGAGETQYF	TGTGCCATCACTGTTAGCGGGGGGGCCGGGGAGACCCAGTACTTC
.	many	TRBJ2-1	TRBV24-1	CATSDSPSLWTQFF	TGTGCCACCAGTGATTCCCCGAGTTTATGGACGCAGTTCTTC
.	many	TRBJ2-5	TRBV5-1	CASSLAFQRETQYF	TGCGCCAGCAGCTTGGCTTTTCAACGGGAGACCCAGTACTTC
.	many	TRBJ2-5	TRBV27	CASSSGYQETQYF	TGTGCCAGCAGTTCAGGATACCAAGAGACCCAGTACTTC
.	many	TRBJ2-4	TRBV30	CAWSPGGENIQYF	TGTGCCTGGAGTCCCGGAGGCGAAAACATTCAGTACTTC
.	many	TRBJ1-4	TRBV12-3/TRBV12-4	CASSFPTETEKLFF	TGTGCCAGCAGTTTCCCGACGGAAACCGAAAAACTGTTTTTT
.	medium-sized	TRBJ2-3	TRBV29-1	CSVVSRTDTQYF	TGCAGCGTGGTCAGTCGCACAGATACGCAGTATTTT
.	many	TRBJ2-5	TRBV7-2	CASSPRVGGQETQYF	TGTGCCAGCAGCCCCCGTGTAGGGGGCCAAGAGACCCAGTACTTC
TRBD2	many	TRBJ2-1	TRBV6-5	CASSYRAGGLNEQFF	TGTGCCAGCAGTTACCGCGCGGGGGGCCTAAATGAGCAGTTCTTC
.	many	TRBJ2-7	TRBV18	CASSPPGPTYEQYF	TGTGCCAGCTCACCACCGGGGCCGACCTACGAGCAGTACTTC
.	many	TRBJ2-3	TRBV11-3	CASSLEGPDTQYF	TGTGCCAGCAGCTTAGAGGGCCCAGATACGCAGTATTTT
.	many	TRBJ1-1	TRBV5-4	CASRSGQTEAFF	TGTGCCAGCAGATCCGGACAGACTGAAGCTTTCTTT
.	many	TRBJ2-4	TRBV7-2	CASSLSRVRNIQYF	TGTGCCAGCAGCTTATCGCGGGTGCGCAACATTCAGTACTTC
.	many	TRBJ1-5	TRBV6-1	CASSEWGGSNQPQHF	TGTGCCAGCAGTGAGTGGGGGGGAAGTAATCAGCCCCAGCATTTT
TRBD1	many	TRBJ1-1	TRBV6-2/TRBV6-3	CASSYSADRRNTEAFF	TGTGCCAGCAGTTACTCGGCGGACAGGCGGAACACTGAAGCTTTCTTT
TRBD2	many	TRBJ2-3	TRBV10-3	CAISDGLAGGGTDTQYF	TGTGCCATCAGTGACGGACTAGCGGGAGGTGGCACAGATACGCAGTATTTT
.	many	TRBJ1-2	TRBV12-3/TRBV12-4	CASSKTGTLNGYTF	TGTGCCAGCAGTAAAACCGGGACACTAAATGGCTACACCTTC
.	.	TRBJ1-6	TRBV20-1	CSAGNVPGARNSPLHF	TGCAGTGCTGGAAATGTCCCGGGGGCGCGGAATTCACCCCTCCACTTT